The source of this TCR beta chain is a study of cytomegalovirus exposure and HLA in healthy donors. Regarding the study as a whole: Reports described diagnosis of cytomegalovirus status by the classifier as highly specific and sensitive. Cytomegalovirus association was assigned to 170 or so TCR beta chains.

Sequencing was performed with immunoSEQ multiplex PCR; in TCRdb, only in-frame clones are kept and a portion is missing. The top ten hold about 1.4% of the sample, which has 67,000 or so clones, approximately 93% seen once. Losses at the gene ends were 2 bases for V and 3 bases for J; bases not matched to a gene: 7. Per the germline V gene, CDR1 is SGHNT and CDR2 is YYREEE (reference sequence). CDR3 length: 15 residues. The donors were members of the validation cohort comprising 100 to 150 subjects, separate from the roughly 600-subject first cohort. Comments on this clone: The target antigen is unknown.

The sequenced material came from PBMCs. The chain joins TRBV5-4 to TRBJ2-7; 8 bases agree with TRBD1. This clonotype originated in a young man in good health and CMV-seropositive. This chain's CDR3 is CASSLAYRGNYEQYF. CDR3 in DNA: TGTGCCAGCAGCTTAGCCTACAGGGGGAACTACGAGCAGTACTTC.